The sequence of this T cell receptor (beta chain) was determined in a study of T cells in Graves' hyperthyroidism and ophthalmopathy. Germline CDR1 MDHEN, CDR2 SYDVKM. The CDR3 is made up of 15 amino acids. V was pared by 3 bases and J by 3 bases, with 14 bases between. This clonotype was recorded at least ten times. Diagnosis relied on clinical symptoms, serum thyroxine and TRAb, thyroid ultrasound and orbital computed tomography. Fresh peripheral blood, under 13 ml, was the source of the PBMCs. Regions amplified from RNA transcripts were the TCR beta CDR3 regions. The study used the HTBI primer set for a first-round RT-PCR of the TCR CDR3. MiXCR, run by TCRdb on the multiplex PCR reads, gives a single entry per CDR3 protein. The data show some 570,000 distinct CDR3 sequences, with more than 15% seen just once and 15% to 20% held by the top ten.

This chain joins TRBV28 and TRBJ1-2, with D uncertain. Sequenced sample: blood. The clonotype originates from a woman aged 18-29 years with Graves' ophthalmopathy. The CDR3 loop reads CASSFRRSPDYGYTF. The DNA for the CDR3 is TGTGCCAGCAGTTTCCGGCGGTCACCAGACTATGGCTACACCTTC.